These 15 T cell receptor beta chains share one sample of origin, sequenced in a study of low-dose radiotherapy and immunotherapy resistance in tumors. TRAV- and TRBV-specific primers were used for first-strand cDNA, which covered alpha and beta chains. TCR amplification involved about 19 PCR cycles with a constant-region primer and V-primer adapter. Using its own MiXCR run on the reads, TCRdb lists one record per CDR3 protein. The sample gives 75,000 to 95,000 distinct CDR3 sequences, around 20% of which show up once; 13% is in the top ten. Regarding time point: after trial treatment. Treatment: LDRT plus nivolumab, ipilimumab, low-dose cyclophosphamide and aspirin (RACIN trial). Sequencing was performed on PBMCs, taken after low-dose radiotherapy plus immunotherapy. These receptors came from a female donor with ovarian cancer.

This clonotype appeared many times. This sequence joins TRBV5-4 and TRBJ2-1; tentative D call: TRBD1 (6 bases). The CDR3 runs to 14 residues. The V gene's germline CDR1 is SGHNT and CDR2 YYREEE (reference sequence). Trimming took 2 bases from V and 8 from J, leaving 14 bases between them. The CDR3 DNA reads TGTGCCAGCAGCTTAGAGCCAGGGGCCGATGAGCAGTTCTTC. Translating it yields CASSLEPGADEQFF.

The CDR3 coding sequence is TGTGCCTGGAGTGCCGACAGGGGTCTCGGCTACACCTTC. Translating it yields CAWSADRGLGYTF. V is TRBV30 and J is TRBJ1-2; 8 bases are a match to TRBD1. V lost 1 base, J lost 8 bases, and 6 bases stayed unmatched. The germline gives CDR1 GTSNPN, CDR2 SVGIG (reference sequence). The CDR3 spans 13 residues. The whole variable domain, filled in from reference TRBV30 and TRBJ1-2, reads SQTIHQWPATLVQPVGSPLSLECTVEGTSNPNLYWYRQAAGRGLQLLFYSVGIGQISSEVPQNLSASRPQDRQFILSSKKLLLSDSGFYLCAWSADRGLGYTFGSGTRLTVV.

Note on this clonotype: Because the CDR3 is missing its conserved closing phenylalanine or tryptophan, this is likely a read error. The chain employs TRBV29-1 and TRBJ2-7; 11 bases map to TRBD2. Germline lookup yields CDR1 SQVTM and CDR2 ANQGSEA. Losses at the gene ends were 5 bases for V and 7 bases for J; bases not matched to a gene: 7. This CDR3 is built from 13 residues. The CDR3 coding sequence is TGCAGCGTTCAATTAGCGGGAGGGTGGGAGCAGTACTAC. Encoded protein: CSVQLAGGWEQYY.

This clonotype was picked up many times. The V call is TRBV6-2 or TRBV6-3, the J call TRBJ1-1; TRBD1 is a possible D gene (5 bases). Germline CDR1 reads MNHEY; CDR2 reads SVGEGT. V lost 7 bases to trimming and J lost 5 bases, with 14 bases between them. This CDR3 region has 13 residues. CDR3 bases: TGTGCCAGCACCTACGAGGGGATTACTGAAGCTTTCTTT. Encoded protein: CASTYEGITEAFF.

This clonotype was observed at least ten times. The chain links TRBV11-2 to TRBJ2-1; 13 bases match TRBD2. The V and J ends lost 1 base and 6 bases, in that order; junction bases with no gene match: 0. Germline lookup yields CDR1 SGHAT and CDR2 FQNNGV. CDR3 length equals 15 residues. CDR3: CASSLGTSGSNEQFF. In DNA form, the CDR3 reads TGTGCCAGCAGCTTAGGGACTAGCGGGAGCAATGAGCAGTTCTTC.

This clonotype was recorded many times. The chain uses TRBV7-9 and TRBJ1-2; possible D gene TRBD1, 5 bases. The germline V gene has CDR1 SEHNR and CDR2 FQNEAQ (reference sequence). The CDR3 loop spans 14 amino acids. Trimming removed 4 bases at V and 4 bases at J, with 13 bases between. The CDR3 protein is CASSSEQVIYGYTF. The CDR3 region has the DNA TGTGCCAGCAGCTCCGAACAGGTTATCTATGGCTACACCTTC.

This clonotype was seen repeatedly, ten times or more. V and J are TRBV5-1 and TRBJ2-3, with 8 positions matching TRBD2. Germline values: CDR1 SGHRS, CDR2 YFSETQ. Losses at the gene ends were 4 bases for V and 0 bases for J; bases not matched to a gene: 16. CDR3 length: 19 amino acids. The CDR3, as DNA: TGCGCCAGCAGCACCGCCGCTGGCGGGGGGTCCGCTAGCACAGATACGCAGTATTTT. Its protein product is CASSTAAGGGSASTDTQYF. The full variable domain, rest sourced from reference TRBV5-1 and TRBJ2-3, is KAGVTQTPRYLIKTRGQQVTLSCSPISGHRSVSWYQQTPGQGLQFLFEYFSETQRNKGNFPGRFSGRQFSNSRSEMNVSTLELGDSALYLCASSTAAGGGSASTDTQYFGPGTRLTVL.

In its sample, this clonotype was seen many times. The chain is built from TRBV11-2 and TRBJ2-1; D might be TRBD1 (6 bases). Looked up from germline, CDR1 is SGHAT and CDR2 is FQNNGV. Trimming left V 6 bases short and J 6 bases short, with 18 bases between. The CDR3 consists of 15 residues. Written as DNA, the CDR3 is TGTGCCAGCAGTATAGGGGGACGGGCGGTCAATGAGCAGTTCTTC. Translation: CASSIGGRAVNEQFF.

This clonotype was counted ten times or more. The chain joins TRBV2 to TRBJ2-6, with D possibly TRBD1 on 6 matching bases. The length of the CDR3 is 17 residues. Germline V gene data show CDR1 as SNHLY and CDR2 as FYNNEI. Trimming removed 4 bases from V and 0 bases from J, with 13 bases in between. Written as DNA, the CDR3 is TGTGCCAGCAGTGGTTCCCAGGGGCTCTCTGGGGCCAACGTCCTGACTTTC. Residues: CASSGSQGLSGANVLTF.

This clonotype was observed at least ten times. The chain has TRBV12-3 or TRBV12-4 and TRBJ2-5; TRBD2 is a possible D gene (5 bases). Trimming cost V 2 bases and J 14 bases, with 15 bases left between them. The CDR3 is made up of 12 amino acids. The CDR3 is CASSLRAEVVYF. In DNA form, the CDR3 reads TGTGCCAGCAGTTTAAGAGCGGAGGTCGTATACTTC.

This clonotype was counted a single time. With a far larger clone one base away, a read error is the likely cause. V and J are TRBV23-1 and TRBJ2-1; D gene ambiguous. TRBV23-1 is placed among ORFs of uncertain function. The CDR3 extends over 14 amino acids. Trimming left V 4 bases short and J 13 bases short, with 20 bases between. The CDR3 coding sequence is TGCGCCAGCAGTCGCCTGATAGCCAAAAACATTCAGTTCTTC. Translated: CASSRLIAKNIQFF.

In its sample, this clonotype was seen many times. The gene calls are TRBV20-1 and TRBJ2-3; D perhaps matches TRBD2 (6 bases). The CDR3 extends over 15 amino acids. Per germline, CDR1 DFQATT and CDR2 SNEGSKA (reference sequence). CDR3 coding DNA: TGCAGCGTCAGCCTGCGGAGGGGCCGCACAGATACGCAGTATTTT. This gives the protein CSVSLRRGRTDTQYF.

The sample holds many counts of this clonotype. This chain connects TRBV12-3 or TRBV12-4 to TRBJ1-1, with a possible D match to TRBD1 (5 bases). The CDR3 sequence is 13 residues long. Trimming cost V 5 bases and J 1 base, with 8 bases left between them. The CDR3 nucleotides read TGTGCCAGCAGTCGACAGAAGAACACTGAAGCTTTCTTT. It codes for CASSRQKNTEAFF.

Many counts were recorded for this clonotype. The rearrangement joins TRBV18 to TRBJ1-2; 10 bases agree with TRBD1. The CDR3 totals 14 residues. V lost 0 bases, J lost 5 bases, and 0 bases stayed unmatched. Germline CDR1 and CDR2: KGHSH and LQKENI. In DNA, the CDR3 is TGTGCCAGCTCACCACCGGGACAGGGGTATGGCTACACCTTC. Amino acid sequence: CASSPPGQGYGYTF.

This chain joins TRBV6-2 or TRBV6-3 and TRBJ2-1; 12 bases fit TRBD2. Germline V gene sequence: CDR1 MNHEY, CDR2 SVGEGT. This CDR3 has 15 residues. J lost 12 bases, V lost 6 bases, and 12 bases had no gene match. CDR3 protein: CASRALAGGLPRQFF. In DNA form, the CDR3 reads TGTGCCAGCAGAGCCCTAGCGGGAGGGCTCCCCAGGCAGTTCTTC.